This TCR beta chain is drawn from a study of shared clonotypes between healthy human individuals. Study-level points and caveats: Relative to memory subsets, naive subsets generally showed larger estimated richness.

The authors split each subset's genomic DNA evenly across several immunoSEQ plates. TCRdb's table, derived via immunoSEQ multiplex PCR, lists solely in-frame clones and lacks some. The repertoire holds 1.5 million to 2.5 million clones, with just under 95% as singletons. Cells designated naive CD8 were CD45RO-negative and were positively selected for CCR7, with terminally differentiated effector memory CD45RA+ cells excluded. To note about this clone: The antigen is not known.

The TCR was taken from a man between 18 and 35 years old in good health. Sequenced input: naive CD8+ T cells sorted from blood.

For the CDR3, the DNA is TGCGCCAGCAGCCAAGGGGCTAGCGGGCCCTACGAGCAGTACTTC. Protein product: CASSQGASGPYEQYF. V and J are TRBV4-3 and TRBJ2-7, with 8 bases aligning to TRBD2. Germline values: CDR1 LGHNA, CDR2 YSLEER. The junction had 4 bases not matched to a gene; V was cut back by 1 base and J by 2 bases. This CDR3 comprises 15 residues.